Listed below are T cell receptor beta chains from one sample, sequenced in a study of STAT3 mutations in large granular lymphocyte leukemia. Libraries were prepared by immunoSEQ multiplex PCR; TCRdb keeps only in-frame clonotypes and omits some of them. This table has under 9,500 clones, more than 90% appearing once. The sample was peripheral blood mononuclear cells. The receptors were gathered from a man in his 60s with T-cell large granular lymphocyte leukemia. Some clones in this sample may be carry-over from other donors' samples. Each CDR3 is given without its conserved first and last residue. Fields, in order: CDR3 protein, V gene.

CDR3 protein: ASSIGQGGEQY; V gene: TRBV5-1
CDR3 protein: ASSLLATGLNTGELF; V gene: TRBV7-9
CDR3 protein: ASSLGGDWRDEQF; V gene: TRBV5-1
CDR3 protein: ASSPLSLFLSNQPQH; V gene: TRBV28
CDR3 protein: ASSPRRVNSYEQY; V gene: TRBV18
CDR3 protein: ASSFGGTYNEQF; V gene: TRBV6-6
CDR3 protein: ASSSLGVGSVFVQY; V gene: TRBV6-5
CDR3 protein: AIKGSGSSYEQY; V gene: TRBV10-3
CDR3 protein: ASSLSGTYAGSYEQY; V gene: TRBV27
CDR3 protein: ASSLGYLKKNTEAF; V gene: TRBV27
CDR3 protein: ASSLEGGQPQH; V gene: TRBV5-4
CDR3 protein: ASSTGQVGNTEAF; V gene: TRBV7-2
CDR3 protein: ASSSTGTYEQY; V gene: TRBV5-6
CDR3 protein: ASSLGSLGGPPQETQY; V gene: TRBV5-1
CDR3 protein: ASSLGGSGTKTQY; V gene: TRBV7-2
CDR3 protein: ASSLEGGGGYT; V gene: TRBV7-8
CDR3 protein: ASSLGGEISGNTIY; V gene: TRBV5-4
CDR3 protein: ASSPEGLQETQY; V gene: TRBV7-9
CDR3 protein: ASSLGLAGYYEQY; V gene: TRBV7-2
CDR3 protein: ASSLLVQETQY; V gene: TRBV5-1
CDR3 protein: ASSNRVSYEQY; V gene: TRBV5-4
CDR3 protein: ASSEVGGGSEY; V gene: TRBV6-1
CDR3 protein: ASSLNRPGELF; V gene: TRBV11-2
CDR3 protein: ASSFEDPSYNEQF; V gene: TRBV27
CDR3 protein: ASSAIHRDEQY; V gene: TRBV28
CDR3 protein: ASSLLGTDEKLF; V gene: TRBV5-1
CDR3 protein: ASSPRGRAVVDEQF; V gene: TRBV4-2
CDR3 protein: ASSPGNYGYT; V gene: TRBV9
CDR3 protein: AWRGPWSEQY; V gene: TRBV30
CDR3 protein: ASSPPGSEQF; V gene: TRBV6-5
CDR3 protein: ASRHLQVNEQF; V gene: TRBV6-5
CDR3 protein: ASSEGLNTEAF; V gene: TRBV18
CDR3 protein: ASSIQGSAKLGQY; V gene: TRBV27
CDR3 protein: ASSFSGRGADTQY; V gene: TRBV5-1
CDR3 protein: ATRRDSNQPQH; V gene: TRBV2
CDR3 protein: ASSPWRVGAGELF; V gene: TRBV27
CDR3 protein: ASSLVAPGAGDEQY; V gene: TRBV11-2